This T cell receptor beta chain was observed in a study of T-cell reconstitution after alpha-beta-depleted transplantation in children. During its preparation, the TCRbeta library received unique molecular identifiers. TCRdb re-derived calls from the PCR reads in MiXCR, one entry per CDR3 protein. This table has about 610,000 distinct CDR3 sequences, 10% to 13% appearing once. In this sample, this clonotype turned up many times. Its ends do not fully match the called genes, so a read error is possible. This CDR3 comprises 14 residues. CDR1 and CDR2 from the germline V gene are SSHAT and FNYEAQ (reference sequence).

The clonotype originates from a human donor who donated a stem cell graft to a child with acute myeloid leukemia. The material was PBMCs from the stem cell graft donor, obtained from the stem cell graft. V is TRBV7-7 and J is TRBJ1-2; 8 bases map to TRBD1. As DNA, the CDR3 is TGTGCTAGCAGCTTATTGTCAGGGGGCGGAAAGACATTCTTC. This encodes CASSLLSGGGKTFF.